This TCR beta chain appears in the sequencing data of a study of OX40 agonist ivuxolimab in advanced cancers. Study information: Patients were infused with ivuxolimab every 2 weeks at 0.01 to 10 mg/kg.

Study results and limitations: At 0.1 to 3.0 mg/kg and by week 6, CD4+ and CD8+ T cells in the blood had expanded clonally.

Assay: immunoSEQ multiplex PCR; the TCRdb copy retains only in-frame clones and omits some. The table includes some 30,000 clones, roughly 79% detected once. About this clone itself: Antigen unknown.

The V gene lost 4 bases and the J gene lost 5 bases, with 9 bases spanning the gap. This CDR3 has 12 amino acids. Germline CDR1 is MDHEN and CDR2 is SYDVKM. The source of this sequence is an adult with an advanced solid tumor such as melanoma, head and neck, liver or kidney cancer. This rearrangement joins TRBV28 to TRBJ2-7; no clear D gene. The specimen was CD4+ or CD8+ T cells sorted from blood, collected in a trial of the OX40 agonist ivuxolimab. CDR3 residues: CASSSGVHEQYF. The CDR3 nucleotides are TGTGCCAGCAGTTCTGGGGTCCACGAGCAGTACTTC.